This T cell receptor beta chain derives from a study of T cells in Graves' hyperthyroidism and ophthalmopathy. General study results and limits: In the blood, most expanded thyroid clonotypes above 0.001 appeared as well.

Germline-derived CDR1 and CDR2 are SGHTA and FQGTGA. The CDR3 covers 13 residues. The germline V and J ends were trimmed by 5 bases and 4 bases, with 10 bases remaining between them. From RNA transcripts, TCR beta CDR3 regions were amplified. HTBI primers were employed in a first-round RT-PCR of the TCR CDR3. Via MiXCR, TCRdb re-called the multiplex PCR reads, giving one row per CDR3 protein. This sample carries a few hundred thousand distinct CDR3 sequences, just over 45% of them seen once, and the ten largest clones take around 8%. Comments on this clonotype: Its cognate antigen is unknown.

The study defined stable Graves' hyperthyroidism as no ophthalmopathy progression within 18 months. Participants, patients aged 18 to 65, had newly diagnosed hyperthyroidism with a duration under 2 months. The chain is built from TRBV7-3 and TRBJ2-3; maybe TRBD2 (6 bases). This TCR came from a young woman with Graves' hyperthyroidism. The sequenced sample consisted of peripheral blood or thyroid tissue (not recorded which). The CDR3 sequence: CASSPTGADTQYF. The CDR3 bases are TGTGCCAGCAGCCCGACGGGGGCAGATACGCAGTATTTT.